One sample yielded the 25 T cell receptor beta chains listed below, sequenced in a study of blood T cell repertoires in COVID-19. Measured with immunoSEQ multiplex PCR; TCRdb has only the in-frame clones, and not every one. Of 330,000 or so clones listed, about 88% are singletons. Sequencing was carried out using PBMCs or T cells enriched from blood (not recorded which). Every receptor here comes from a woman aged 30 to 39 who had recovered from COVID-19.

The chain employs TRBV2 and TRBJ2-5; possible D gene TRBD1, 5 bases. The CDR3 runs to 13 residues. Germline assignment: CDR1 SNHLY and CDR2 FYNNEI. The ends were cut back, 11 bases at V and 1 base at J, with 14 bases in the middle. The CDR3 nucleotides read TGTGCCGGAAAGACAGAAATCCAAGAGACCCAGTACTTC. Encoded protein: CAGKTEIQETQYF.

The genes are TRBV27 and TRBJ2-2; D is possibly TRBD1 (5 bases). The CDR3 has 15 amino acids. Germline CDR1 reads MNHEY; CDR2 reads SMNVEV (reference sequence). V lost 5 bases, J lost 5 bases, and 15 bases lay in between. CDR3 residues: CASSMIPQGTGELFF. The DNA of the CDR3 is TGTGCCAGCAGTATGATACCCCAGGGAACCGGGGAGCTGTTTTTT.

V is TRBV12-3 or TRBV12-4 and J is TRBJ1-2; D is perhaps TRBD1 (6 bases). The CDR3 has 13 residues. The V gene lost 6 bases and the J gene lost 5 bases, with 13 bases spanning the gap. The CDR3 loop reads CASRTGQDYGYTF. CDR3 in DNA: TGTGCCAGCAGAACAGGGCAGGATTATGGCTACACCTTC.

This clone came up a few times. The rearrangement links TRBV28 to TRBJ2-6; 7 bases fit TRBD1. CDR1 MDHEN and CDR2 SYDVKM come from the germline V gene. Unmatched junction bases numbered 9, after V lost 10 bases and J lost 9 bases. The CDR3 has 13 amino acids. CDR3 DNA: TGTGCCACCGGGGACAGTTTTGGCAACGTCCTGACTTTC. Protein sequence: CATGDSFGNVLTF.

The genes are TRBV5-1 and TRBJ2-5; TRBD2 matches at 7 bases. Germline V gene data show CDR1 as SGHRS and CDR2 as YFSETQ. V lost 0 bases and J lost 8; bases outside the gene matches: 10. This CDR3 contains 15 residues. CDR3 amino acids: CASSLEGGTIVTQYF. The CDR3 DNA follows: TGCGCCAGCAGCTTGGAAGGAGGGACTATAGTTACCCAGTACTTC. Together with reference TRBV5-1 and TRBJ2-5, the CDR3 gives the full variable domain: KAGVTQTPRYLIKTRGQQVTLSCSPISGHRSVSWYQQTPGQGLQFLFEYFSETQRNKGNFPGRFSGRQFSNSRSEMNVSTLELGDSALYLCASSLEGGTIVTQYFGPGTRLLVL.

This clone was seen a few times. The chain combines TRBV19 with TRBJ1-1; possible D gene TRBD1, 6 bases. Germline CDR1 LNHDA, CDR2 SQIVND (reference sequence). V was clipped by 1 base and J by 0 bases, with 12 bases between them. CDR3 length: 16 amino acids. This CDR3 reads CASSIVWGGLNTEAFF. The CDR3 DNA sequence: TGTGCCAGTAGTATAGTGTGGGGGGGGCTGAACACTGAAGCTTTCTTT.

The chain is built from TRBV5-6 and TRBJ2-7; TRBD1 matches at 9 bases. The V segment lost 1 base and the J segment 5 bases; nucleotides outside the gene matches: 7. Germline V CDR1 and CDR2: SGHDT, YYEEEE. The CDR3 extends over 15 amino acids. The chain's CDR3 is CASSLPGTGNHEQYF. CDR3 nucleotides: TGTGCCAGCAGCTTGCCTGGGACAGGGAACCACGAGCAGTACTTC.

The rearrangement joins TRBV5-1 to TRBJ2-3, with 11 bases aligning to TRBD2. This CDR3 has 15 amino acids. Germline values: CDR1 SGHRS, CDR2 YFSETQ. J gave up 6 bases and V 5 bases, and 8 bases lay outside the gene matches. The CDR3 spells CASRPTSGSEDTQYF. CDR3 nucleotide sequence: TGCGCCAGCAGGCCTACTAGCGGGAGCGAGGATACGCAGTATTTT.

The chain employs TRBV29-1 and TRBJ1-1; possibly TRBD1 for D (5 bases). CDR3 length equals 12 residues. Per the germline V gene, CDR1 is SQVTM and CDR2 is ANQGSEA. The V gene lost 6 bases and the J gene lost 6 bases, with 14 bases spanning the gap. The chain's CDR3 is CSVPQGGAEAFF. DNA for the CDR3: TGCAGCGTGCCTCAGGGAGGCGCTGAAGCTTTCTTT. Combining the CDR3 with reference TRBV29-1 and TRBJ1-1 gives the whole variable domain SAVISQKPSRDICQRGTSLTIQCQVDSQVTMMFWYRQQPGQSLTLIATANQGSEATYESGFVIDKFPISRPNLTFSTLTVSNMSPEDSSIYLCSVPQGGAEAFFGQGTRLTVV.

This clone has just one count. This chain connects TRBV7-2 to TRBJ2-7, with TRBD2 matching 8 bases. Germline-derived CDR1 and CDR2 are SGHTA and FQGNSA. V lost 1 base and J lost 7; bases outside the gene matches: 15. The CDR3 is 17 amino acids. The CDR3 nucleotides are TGTGCCAGCAGCTTAGTCAGCGGGAGCGTTTCCCCCGGGGAGCAGTACTTC. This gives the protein CASSLVSGSVSPGEQYF.

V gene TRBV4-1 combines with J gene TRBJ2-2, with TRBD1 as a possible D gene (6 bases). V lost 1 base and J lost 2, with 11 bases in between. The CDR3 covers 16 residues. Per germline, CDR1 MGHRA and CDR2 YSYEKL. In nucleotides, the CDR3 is TGCGCCAGCAGCCAAGCCTGGGGGCCTAACACCGGGGAGCTGTTTTTT. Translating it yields CASSQAWGPNTGELFF.

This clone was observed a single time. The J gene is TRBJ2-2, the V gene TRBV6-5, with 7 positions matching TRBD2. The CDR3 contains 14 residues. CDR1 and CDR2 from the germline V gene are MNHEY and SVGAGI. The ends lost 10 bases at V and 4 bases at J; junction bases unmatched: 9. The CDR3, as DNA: TGTGCCACCACCCTGACTAGCCCCACCGGGGAGCTGTTTTTT. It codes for CATTLTSPTGELFF.

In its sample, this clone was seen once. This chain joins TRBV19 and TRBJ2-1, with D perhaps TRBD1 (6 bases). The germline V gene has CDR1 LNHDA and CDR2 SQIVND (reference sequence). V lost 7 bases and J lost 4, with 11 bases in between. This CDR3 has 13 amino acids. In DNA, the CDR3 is TGTGCCAGTACCAGGGGCACTTACAATGAGCAGTTCTTC. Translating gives CASTRGTYNEQFF.

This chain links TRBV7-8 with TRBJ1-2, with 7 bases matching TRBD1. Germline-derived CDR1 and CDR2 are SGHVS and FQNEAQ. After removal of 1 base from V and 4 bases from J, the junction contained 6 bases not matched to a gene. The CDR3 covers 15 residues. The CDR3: CASSLEGGGPYGYTF. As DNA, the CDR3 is TGTGCCAGCAGCTTAGAAGGGGGCGGACCCTATGGCTACACCTTC.

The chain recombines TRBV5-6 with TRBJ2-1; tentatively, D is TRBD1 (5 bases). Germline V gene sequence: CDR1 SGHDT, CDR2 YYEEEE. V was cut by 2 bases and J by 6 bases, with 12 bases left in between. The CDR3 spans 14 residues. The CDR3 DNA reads TGTGCCAGCAGCTTCGGGCAGGGTCCCAATGAGCAGTTCTTC. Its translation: CASSFGQGPNEQFF.

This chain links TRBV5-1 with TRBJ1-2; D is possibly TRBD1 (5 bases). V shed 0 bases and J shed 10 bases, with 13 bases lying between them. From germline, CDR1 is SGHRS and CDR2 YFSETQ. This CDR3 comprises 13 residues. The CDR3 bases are TGCGCCAGCAGCTTGGGGGCGACAGAAATCTACACCTTC. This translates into CASSLGATEIYTF.

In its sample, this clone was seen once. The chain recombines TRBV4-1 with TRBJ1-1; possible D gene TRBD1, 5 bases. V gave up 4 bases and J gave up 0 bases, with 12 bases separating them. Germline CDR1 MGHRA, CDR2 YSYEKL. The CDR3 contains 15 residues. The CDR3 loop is CASSPGVGVNTEAFF. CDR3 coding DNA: TGCGCCAGCAGCCCTGGGGTAGGGGTGAACACTGAAGCTTTCTTT.

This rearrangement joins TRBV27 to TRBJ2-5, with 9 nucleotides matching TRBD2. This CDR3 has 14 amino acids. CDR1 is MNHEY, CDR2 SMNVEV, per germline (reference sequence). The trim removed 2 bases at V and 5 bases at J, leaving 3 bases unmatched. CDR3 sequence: CASSLAGGRETQYF. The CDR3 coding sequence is TGTGCCAGCAGTTTAGCGGGGGGGAGGGAGACCCAGTACTTC.

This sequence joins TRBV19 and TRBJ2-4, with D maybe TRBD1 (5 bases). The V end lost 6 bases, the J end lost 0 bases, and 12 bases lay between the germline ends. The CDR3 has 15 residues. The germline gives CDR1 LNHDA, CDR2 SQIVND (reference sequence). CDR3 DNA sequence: TGTGCCAGTAGCGAAACGACAGTAGCCAAAAACATTCAGTACTTC. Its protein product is CASSETTVAKNIQYF.

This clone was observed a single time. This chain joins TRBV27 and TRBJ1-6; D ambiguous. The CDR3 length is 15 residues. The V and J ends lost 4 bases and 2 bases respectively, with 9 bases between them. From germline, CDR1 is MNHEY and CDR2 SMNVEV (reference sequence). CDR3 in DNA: TGTGCCAGCAGTTCCGGGTCCCCCTATAATTCACCCCTCCACTTT. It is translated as CASSSGSPYNSPLHF.

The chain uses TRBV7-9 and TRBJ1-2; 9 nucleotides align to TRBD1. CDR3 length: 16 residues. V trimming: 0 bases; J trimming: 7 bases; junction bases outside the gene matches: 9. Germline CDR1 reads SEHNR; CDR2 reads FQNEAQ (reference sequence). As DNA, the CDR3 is TGTGCCAGCAGCTTAGCGGTTATGGGACAGGGAGTTGGCTACACCTTC. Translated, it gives CASSLAVMGQGVGYTF. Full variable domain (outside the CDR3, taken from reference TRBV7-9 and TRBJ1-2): DTGVSQNPRHKITKRGQNVTFRCDPISEHNRLYWYRQTLGQGPEFLTYFQNEAQLEKSRLLSDRFSAERPKGSFSTLEIQRTEQGDSAMYLCASSLAVMGQGVGYTFGSGTRLTVV.

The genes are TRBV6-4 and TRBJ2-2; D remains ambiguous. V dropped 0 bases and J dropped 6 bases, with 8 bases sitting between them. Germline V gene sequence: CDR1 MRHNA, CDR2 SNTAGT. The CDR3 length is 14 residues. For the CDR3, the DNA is TGTGCCAGCAGTGACTCGTGGCCTTCCGGGGAGCTGTTTTTT. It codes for CASSDSWPSGELFF.

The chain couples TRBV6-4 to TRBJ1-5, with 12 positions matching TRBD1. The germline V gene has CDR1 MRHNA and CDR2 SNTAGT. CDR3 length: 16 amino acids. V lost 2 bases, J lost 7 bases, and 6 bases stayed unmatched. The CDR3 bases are TGTGCCAGCAGTGACCCCTGGGACAGGGGGCCCCAGCCCCAGCATTTT. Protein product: CASSDPWDRGPQPQHF.

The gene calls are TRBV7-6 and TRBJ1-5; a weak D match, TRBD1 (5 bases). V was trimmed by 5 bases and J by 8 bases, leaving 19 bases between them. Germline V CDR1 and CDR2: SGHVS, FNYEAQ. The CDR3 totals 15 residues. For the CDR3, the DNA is TGTGCCAGCAGCCCACGGGGACTTCAAGGGGAGCCCCAGCATTTT. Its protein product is CASSPRGLQGEPQHF.

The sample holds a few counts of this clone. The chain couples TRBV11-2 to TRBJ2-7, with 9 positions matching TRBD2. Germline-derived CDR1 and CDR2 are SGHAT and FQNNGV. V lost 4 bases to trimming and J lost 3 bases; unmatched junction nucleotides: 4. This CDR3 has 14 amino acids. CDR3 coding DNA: TGTGCCAGCAGCTACACTAGCGGGCACTACGAGCAGTACTTC. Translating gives CASSYTSGHYEQYF.